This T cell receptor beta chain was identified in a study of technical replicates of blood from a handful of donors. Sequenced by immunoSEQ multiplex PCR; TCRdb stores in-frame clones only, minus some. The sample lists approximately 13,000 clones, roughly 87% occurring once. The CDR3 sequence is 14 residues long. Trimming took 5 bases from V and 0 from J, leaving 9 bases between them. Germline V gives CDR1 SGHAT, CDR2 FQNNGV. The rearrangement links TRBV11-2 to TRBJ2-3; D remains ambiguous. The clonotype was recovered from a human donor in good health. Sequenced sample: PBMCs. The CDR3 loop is CASSRRVSTDTQYF. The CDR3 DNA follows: TGTGCCAGCAGCCGTCGGGTTAGCACAGATACGCAGTATTTT.